This T cell receptor beta chain was recorded in a study of blood T cell repertoires in COVID-19 (dated by TCRdb to 2018 to 2021). With respect to the entire study: Samples from collaborators originated in the United States, Italy and Spain and spanned both the acute and convalescent phases of COVID-19. Samples were obtained from the ongoing ImmuneRACE study (first 160 participants) and from about 1,300 subjects provided by 6 global collaborators. A freely available public database, intended as a resource for researchers studying the immune response to SARS-CoV-2, is where the repertoires were released. The prospective study material was composed of cDNA or gDNA derived from T cells, B-cell-depleted T cells, or PBMCs. The sample metadata nearly always contained a de-identified subject ID, COVID-19 status, age in years and sex. The dataset comprised deeply sampled blood TCRbeta repertoires from subjects exposed to, actively infected with, or recovered from COVID-19. Where available, HLA class I and class II types were obtained from metadata supplied by the sample provider rather than from assay-based typing.

As for this clone: The antigen it binds to is not known. No base quality values were provided; no much bigger clone lies one nucleotide off.

Beyond this particular receptor, the publication reports: How much clinical and demographic metadata was included differed by source and by participant, and the metadata was provided uncurated.

Collaborating institutions collected whole blood in K2EDTA tubes following their own protocols. Collaborator samples were shipped for TCRbeta analysis as frozen whole blood, isolated PBMCs, or DNA extracted from either sample type. The CDR3, from cysteine to phenylalanine, totals 14 residues. Only the CDR3 DNA stays, 42 bases, in frame from base 1. CDR1 is given as ENHRY and CDR2 as SYGVKD, both from the germline V gene. V has 5 bases trimmed and J has 0 bases trimmed; junction bases matching no gene number 2. The immunoSEQ Assay, a bias-controlled multiplex PCR, was used to amplify TCRbeta CDR3 regions from genomic DNA. The source study handled its data this way. Nucleated cell counts per sample were estimated from amplification of reference gene primers within the assay. To quantify the absolute abundance of each unique TCRbeta CDR3 rearrangement, sequence reads were collapsed and filtered. For each sample, productive Simpson clonality was calculated as the square root of Simpson's diversity index over productive rearrangements. Not all clones reach the TCRdb copy of this immuneACCESS table, which keeps in-frame sequences only. Checked studies attribute under half of the gap to unresolved V genes and leave the rest unexplained. V, J and clone size were drawn from that table, and D and trimming were deduced from the DNA. This sample gives roughly 250,000 clones in total; just under 85% of them show up just once. Together, the top ten hold about 1.9% of the sample.

The receptor chain draws on TRBV10-3 and TRBJ2-7, and TRBD1 matches 9 of the central bases. The TCR sequence derives from a woman older than 75 with acute or convalescent COVID-19. The source material was peripheral blood. The CDR3 here reads CAISWGQGSYEQYF. The nucleotide sequence reads as follows: TGTGCCATCAGTTGGGGACAGGGCTCCTACGAGCAGTACTTC.